This T cell receptor beta chain stems from a study of blood T cell repertoires in COVID-19. In the original workflow: Amplification of reference gene primers was used by the study to estimate nucleated cell counts. Repertoires were generated with immunoSEQ multiplex PCR, while TCRdb's copy carries only in-frame clones and drops some. That table is the source of V, J and clone size, and D and trimming were worked out from the DNA. The sample has about 130,000 clones; about four fifths are singletons. Trimming removed 3 bases from V and 0 bases from J, with 12 bases in between. CDR3 length: 16 residues. CDR1 is LNHDA and CDR2 is SQIVND in the germline V gene (reference sequence).

Specimen: peripheral blood. The chain is built from TRBV19 and TRBJ2-1; D is unclear. The receptor comes from a man aged 55 to 70 with acute or convalescent COVID-19. CDR3 in DNA: TGTGCCAGTAGTATTGAAGTCCCGAGCTCCTACAATGAGCAGTTCTTC. It specifies CASSIEVPSSYNEQFF.